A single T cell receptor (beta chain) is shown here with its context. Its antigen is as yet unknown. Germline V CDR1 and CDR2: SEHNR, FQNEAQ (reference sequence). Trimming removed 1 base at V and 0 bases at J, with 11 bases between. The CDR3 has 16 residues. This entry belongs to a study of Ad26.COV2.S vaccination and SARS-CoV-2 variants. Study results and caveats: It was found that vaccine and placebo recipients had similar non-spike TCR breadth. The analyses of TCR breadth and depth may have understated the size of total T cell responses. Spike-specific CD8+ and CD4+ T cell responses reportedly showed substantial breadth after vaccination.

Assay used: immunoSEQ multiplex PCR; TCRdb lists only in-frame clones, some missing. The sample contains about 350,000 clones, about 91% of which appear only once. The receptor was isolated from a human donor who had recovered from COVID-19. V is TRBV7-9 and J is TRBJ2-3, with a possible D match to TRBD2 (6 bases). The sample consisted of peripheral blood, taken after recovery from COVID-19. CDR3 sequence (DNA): TGTGCCAGCAGCTTAGGGACTACCTATAGCACAGATACGCAGTATTTT. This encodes CASSLGTTYSTDTQYF.